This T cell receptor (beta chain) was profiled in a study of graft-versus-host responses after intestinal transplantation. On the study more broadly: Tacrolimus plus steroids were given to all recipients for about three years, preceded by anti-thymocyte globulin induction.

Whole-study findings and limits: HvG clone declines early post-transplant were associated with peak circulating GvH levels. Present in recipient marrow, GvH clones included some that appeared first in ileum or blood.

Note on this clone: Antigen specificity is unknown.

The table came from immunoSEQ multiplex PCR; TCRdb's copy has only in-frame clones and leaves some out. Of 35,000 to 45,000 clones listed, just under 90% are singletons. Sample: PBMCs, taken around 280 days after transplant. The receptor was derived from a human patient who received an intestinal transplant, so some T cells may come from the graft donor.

CDR3 region: CASSVQAGGPGELFF. In DNA form, the CDR3 reads TGTGCCAGCAGTGTGCAAGCGGGGGGGCCAGGGGAGCTGTTTTTT. The chain is built from TRBV6-1 and TRBJ2-2; 10 bases match TRBD2. The V segment lost 4 bases and the J segment 8 bases; nucleotides outside the gene matches: 7. Germline V lookup: CDR1 MNHNS, CDR2 SASEGT. There are 15 residues in the CDR3.